The TCR beta chain described here comes from a study of blood T cell repertoires in COVID-19. Turning to the study itself: Sites in the United States, Italy and Spain provided acute and convalescent COVID-19 samples.

Under the authors' procedure: Using reference gene primer amplification, nucleated cell counts were estimated. Some clones are missing from TCRdb's copy, which holds only in-frame ones; the method was immunoSEQ multiplex PCR. Clone size and the V and J calls come from that table; the DNA yielded D and trimming. The top ten hold around 1.5% of the sample, which has 350,000 to 450,000 clones, about 88% seen once. Trimming stripped 0 bases from V and 7 bases from J, with 7 bases between. This CDR3 contains 14 residues. Germline V lookup: CDR1 MGHRA, CDR2 YSYEKL. Recruitment covered about 25 US areas and drew participants whose ages spanned about 18 to 100 years.

Sample: PBMCs or T cells enriched from blood (not recorded which). The TCR was taken from a woman aged 18 to 35 who had been exposed to COVID-19. The chain links TRBV4-1 to TRBJ1-6; D not resolved. In DNA form, the CDR3 reads TGCGCCAGCAGCCAAGAACAGTCAAATTCACCCCTCCACTTT. Protein: CASSQEQSNSPLHF.